This T cell receptor beta chain emerged from a study of shared clonotypes between healthy human individuals. The naive CD8 population came from CD45RO-negative cells selected for CCR7, without terminally differentiated effector memory CD45RA+ cells. Germline CDR1 LGHNA, CDR2 YSLEER. CDR3 size: 13 residues. V shed 0 bases, J shed 5 bases, and the junction held 1 base outside the gene matches. As to this clone: Other nucleotide sequences from this sample produce the same CDR3.

Libraries were prepared by immunoSEQ multiplex PCR; TCRdb keeps only in-frame clonotypes and omits some of them. The data contain about 2 million clones, approximately 94% of them seen just once; the ten biggest clones take up approximately 1.2%. The chain links TRBV4-3 to TRBJ2-7, with TRBD2 identical over 7 bases. This TCR derives from a man aged 18 to 30 in good health. The sequencing input was naive CD8+ T cells sorted from blood. The CDR3 nucleotides are TGCGCCAGCAGCCAAGATGGGGGGGACGAGCAGTACTTC. Its translation: CASSQDGGDEQYF.